Given below is one T cell receptor (beta chain) in context. Germline values: CDR1 SQVTM, CDR2 ANQGSEA. This CDR3 is built from 13 residues. V lost 4 bases to trimming and J lost 6 bases; unmatched junction nucleotides: 4. This entry belongs to a study of blood T cell repertoires in COVID-19. Study information: Samples representing acute and convalescent COVID-19 were sourced from the United States, Italy and Spain. PBMCs, B-cell-depleted T cells, or T cells provided the cDNA or gDNA that made up the material.

Per the original data handling: Nucleated cell counts were estimated from reference gene primer amplification. TCRdb's copy holds only in-frame clones and misses some; the assay was immunoSEQ multiplex PCR. The DNA gave D and trimming, while V, J and clone size come from that table. This sample yields tens of thousands of clones, of which approximately 85% are seen a single time; under 3% belongs to the top ten. This chain uses TRBV29-1 with TRBJ1-3; 9 bases fit TRBD1. This TCR came from a man older than 75 with acute or convalescent COVID-19. The sequencing sample was made of peripheral blood. CDR3 region: CSVGGTGSNTIYF. In DNA form, the CDR3 reads TGCAGCGTTGGGGGGACAGGGTCAAACACCATATATTTT.